This record covers a single TCR beta chain. The antigen this receptor binds is unknown. Base-call qualities are not available, and no considerably larger clone is one nucleotide away. TCR CDR3 regions were amplified from genomic DNA by multiplex PCR using the deep immunoSEQ assay. Extracted genomic DNA from each cell subset was spread evenly across all wells of several immunoSEQ 96-well plates, with each plate serving as a replicate. For sorted subsets, each replicate PCR was loaded with roughly 200 ng genomic DNA, equivalent to about 30,000 T cell genomes. The purified libraries were quantified using a Qubit 3.0 fluorometer, sized with a Bioanalyzer 2100, and then quantified again using the KAPA Library Quantification kit. A separate single-read 150-cycle Illumina NextSeq 550 flow cell was used to sequence each immunoSEQ 96-well plate. For the original study's pipeline: The immunoSEQ output contained only junctional sequences without quality scores, so filtering could not match that applied to full-length reads. To assign V/J genes and CDR3, sequences were annotated against IMGT germline references using PyIR, a Python wrapper for IgBLAST v1.9. Reads were filtered out if the reads had weak V/J assignments (E-value above 1e-6), no CDR3, stop codons, out-of-frame junctions, or ambiguous translated residues. V3J clonotypes were defined as sequences sharing the same inferred V gene, J gene, and CDR3 amino acid sequence. The percentage overlap between two repertoires was calculated by dividing the number of shared unique clonotypes by the size of the smaller repertoire. Three approaches were used to assess repertoire richness: RTK rarefaction, the Chao1 estimator, and Recon v2.1 estimates of unobserved clonotypes. OLGA was used to compute generation probabilities for all TCRbeta clonotypes that the gDNA method yielded from several donors. TCRdb took over this immuneACCESS table, retaining in-frame rearrangements with V and J assigned. Such tables are incomplete; in checked studies, under half of the missing clones stem from an unresolved V gene, and the remainder is unexplained. The DNA was the basis for D and trimming; V, J and clone size are from that table. A total of about 2.3 million clones appear in this sample, 85% to 95% of them only once. The ten largest clones add up to around 0.35% of the sample.

The sample belongs to a study of shared clonotypes between healthy human individuals (TCRdb year 2020). Study-wide context: The cohort included a few men and a couple of women between 18 and 49 years of age. The study deeply sequenced blood TCR repertoires of about five healthy adults to estimate repertoire size and the extent of clonotype sharing between individuals. For each donor, three plates each were used for CD4 naive and CD4 memory, two plates were used for CD8 naive, and one plate was used for CD8 memory. Different laboratories and diverse techniques were used to prepare libraries and sequence TCR repertoires, to increase sequencing depth and limit assay-specific biases. Between about 0.85 and 8.9 billion PBMCs per donor were obtained by leukapheresis. Points the paper makes about the study in general: Even with the large sequencing depth, rarefaction of the sorted-subset datasets indicated that sequencing was incomplete. Pairwise subsampling led to the expectation that sequencing depth would affect the degree of clonotype sharing among donors. About 4.5% of naive CD4, 3.5% of naive CD8, roughly 2.4% of memory CD4, and more than 0.35% of memory CD8 clonotypes were shared across a handful of donors. Because the study included a small number of donors, the genetic and exposure-history diversity represented was limited. Naive subsets generally had larger estimated clonotype richness than memory subsets. Compared with non-shared clonotypes, the clonotypes found in all four sorted-subset donors had higher generation probabilities. Sampling was restricted to blood, and TCR repertoires in tissues likely differ from the TCR repertoires found in blood.

Healthy HIV-negative adults with no recently reported acute infections or vaccinations were included as donors. Every donor was a Caucasian adult living in Nashville, Tennessee, USA. CD4+ T cells were enriched by magnetic negative selection; naive cells were then positively selected on CD45RA, and the negative fraction formed the memory subset. After blood collection by leukapheresis, PBMCs were isolated using Ficoll-Histopaque density gradient centrifugation and then cryopreserved in the vapor phase of liquid nitrogen. Analytical flow cytometry was used to check the purity and quantity of each magnetically sorted T cell population. Each sorted fraction had its genomic DNA isolated and then quantified by UV absorbance on a Nanodrop 2000c. Taken from cysteine to phenylalanine, the CDR3 has 14 residues. The entry retains the CDR3 DNA only, 42 bases that are in frame from base 1. V ends up 6 bases short and J 7 bases short, with an unmatched junction base count of 8. CDR1 and CDR2, per the germline V gene, are MNHNS and SASEGT.

The chain couples TRBV6-1 to TRBJ2-2; 7 central nucleotides agree with TRBD1. The clonotype was recovered from a man between 18 and 29 years old in good health. Some clones in this sample may be carry-over from other donors' samples. What was sequenced was naive CD4+ T cells from PBMCs. Per the publication, the cell subset or site label means: CD45RA+ positively selected. The CDR3 region reads CASRGKGAIGELFF. DNA sequence: TGTGCCAGCAGGGGGAAGGGGGCAATCGGGGAGCTGTTTTTT.